The source of this TCR beta chain is a study of T-cell reconstitution after alpha-beta-depleted transplantation in children listed by TCRdb under 2016. Looking at the study overall: T-cell immune reconstitution after TCRalphabeta/CD19-depleted allogeneic hematopoietic cell transplantation in children was quantitatively tracked in the study by means of TCR repertoire profiling.

The library was generated by PCR. Sequencer: Illumina HiSeq 2500. Molecular barcoding was employed in the preparation of TCR libraries, with unique molecular identifiers being used to normalize TCRbeta repertoire quantification. The public sequencing data were trimmed at Q25 with fastp and processed into clonotypes with MiXCR by TCRdb, which kept only in-frame beta chains. For every CDR3 protein sequence, its rows merge into one entry that carries the most common genes and DNA. Counted in this sample were about 500,000 distinct CDR3 sequences; more than 9.5% of them appeared once. The top ten constitute approximately 15% of the sample. On the study overall, not on this receptor specifically: In some patients, the high TCRbeta diversity seen at day 60 was put down to recipient T cells and intrathymic progenitors that had survived conditioning. The frequencies of hyperexpanded clones fell over the following months, and after one year, T-cell counts and TCRbeta diversity were mostly attributed to newly produced T cells. The apparently early recovery of alphabetaT-cell counts about two months after transplant reportedly depended on only several hundred rapidly expanded clones that came from non-depleted graft cells.

This specimen's treatment or condition label, per the study, means: allogeneic hematopoietic cell transplantation with graft depleted of TCRalphabeta T cells and CD19 B cells. The children who served as transplant recipients had been given grafts of TCRalphabeta/CD19-depleted allogeneic hematopoietic cells. The V end loses 3 bases and the J end loses 9 bases, and a stretch of 11 bases separates them. Looking up the germline V gene yields CDR1 SGHTA and CDR2 FQGNSA. The cysteine opens and the phenylalanine closes a CDR3 of 13 amino acids. The retained sequence is limited to the CDR3, 39 bases, with the frame set at the first base. Of note for this clonotype: Its binding antigen is unknown. Since a much larger clone is just one base distant, this may be a read error.

The starting material was PBMCs, mostly from graft donor cells, obtained 180 days after TCRalphabeta/CD19-depleted stem cell transplant. The clonotype comes from a female patient between 2 and 15 years old who had a stem cell transplant for aplastic anemia, so the T cells may come from the graft donor. The receptor chain draws on TRBV7-2 and TRBJ2-2; the D gene is perhaps TRBD1 or TRBD2, as each covers 5 bases. The CDR3 region reads CASSFRGGWELFF. The DNA is TGTGCCAGCAGCTTCCGGGGCGGGTGGGAGCTGTTTTTT.